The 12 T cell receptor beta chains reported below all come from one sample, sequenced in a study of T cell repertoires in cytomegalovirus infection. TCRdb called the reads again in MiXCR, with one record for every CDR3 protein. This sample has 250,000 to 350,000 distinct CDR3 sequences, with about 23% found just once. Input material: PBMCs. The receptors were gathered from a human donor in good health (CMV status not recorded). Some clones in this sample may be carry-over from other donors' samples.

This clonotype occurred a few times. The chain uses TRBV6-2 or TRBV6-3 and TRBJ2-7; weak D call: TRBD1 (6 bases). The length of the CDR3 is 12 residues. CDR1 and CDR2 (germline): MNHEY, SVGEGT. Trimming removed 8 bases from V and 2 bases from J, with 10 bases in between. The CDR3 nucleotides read TGTGCCAGCCGTACAGGGACCTACGAGCAGTACTTC. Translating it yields CASRTGTYEQYF.

CDR3 protein: CASSLVTISGREQYF. In DNA, the CDR3 is TGTGCCAGCAGCTTAGTGACCATTTCAGGGCGCGAGCAGTACTTC. This chain connects TRBV7-2 to TRBJ2-7, with D possibly being TRBD1 (5 bases). This CDR3 has 15 residues. CDR1 is SGHTA and CDR2 is FQGNSA in the germline V gene. Trimming stripped 1 base from V and 6 bases from J, with 16 bases between.

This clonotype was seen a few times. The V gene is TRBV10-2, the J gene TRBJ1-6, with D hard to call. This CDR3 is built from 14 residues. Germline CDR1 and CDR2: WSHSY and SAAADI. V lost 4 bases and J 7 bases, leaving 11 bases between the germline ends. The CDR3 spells CASSGGLPNSPLHF. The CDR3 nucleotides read TGCGCCAGCAGTGGCGGCCTACCAAATTCACCCCTCCACTTT.

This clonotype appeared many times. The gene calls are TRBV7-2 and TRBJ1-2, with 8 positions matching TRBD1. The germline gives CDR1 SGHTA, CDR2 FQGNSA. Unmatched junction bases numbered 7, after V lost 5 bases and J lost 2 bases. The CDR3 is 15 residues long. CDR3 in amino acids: CASSIGQGRNYGYTF. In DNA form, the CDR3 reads TGTGCCAGCAGCATTGGACAGGGCAGGAACTATGGCTACACCTTC. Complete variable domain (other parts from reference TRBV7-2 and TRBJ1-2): GAGVSQSPSNKVTEKGKDVELRCDPISGHTALYWYRQSLGQGLEFLIYFQGNSAPDKSGLPSDRFSAERTGGSVSTLTIQRTQQEDSAVYLCASSIGQGRNYGYTFGSGTRLTVV.

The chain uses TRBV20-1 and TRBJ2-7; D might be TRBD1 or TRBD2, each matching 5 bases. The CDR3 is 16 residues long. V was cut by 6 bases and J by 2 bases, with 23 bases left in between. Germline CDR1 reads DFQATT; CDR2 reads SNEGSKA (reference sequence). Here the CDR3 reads CSAPNLDRLNTYEQYF. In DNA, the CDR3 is TGCAGTGCCCCCAACCTCGACAGACTAAACACCTACGAGCAGTACTTC.

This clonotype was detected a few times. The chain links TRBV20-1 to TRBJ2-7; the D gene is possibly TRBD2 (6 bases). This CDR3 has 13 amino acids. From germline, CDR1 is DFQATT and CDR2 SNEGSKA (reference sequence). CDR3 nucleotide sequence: TGCTCGGCTAGCGCGCATATTGACTACGAGCAGTACTTC. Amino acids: CSASAHIDYEQYF.

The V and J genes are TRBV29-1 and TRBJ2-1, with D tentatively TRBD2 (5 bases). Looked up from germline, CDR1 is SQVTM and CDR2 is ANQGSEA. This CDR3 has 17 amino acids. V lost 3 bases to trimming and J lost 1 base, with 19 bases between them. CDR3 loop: CSVDPGILRVSYNEQFF. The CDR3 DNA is TGCAGCGTTGACCCCGGGATCTTACGAGTTTCCTACAATGAGCAGTTCTTC.

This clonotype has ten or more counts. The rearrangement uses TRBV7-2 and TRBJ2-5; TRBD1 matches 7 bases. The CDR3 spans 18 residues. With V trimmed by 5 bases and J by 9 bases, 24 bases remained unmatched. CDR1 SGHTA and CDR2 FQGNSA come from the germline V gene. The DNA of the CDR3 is TGTGCCAGCAGCCCCGGCCGGGACAGTGGACTCACCAGAGTACCCCAGTACTTC. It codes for CASSPGRDSGLTRVPQYF.

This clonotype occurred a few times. CDR3 sequence reads: CASSLKDGLNTEAFF. The CDR3 nucleotides are TGTGCCAGCAGTTTAAAAGACGGATTGAACACTGAAGCTTTCTTT. V and J are TRBV12-3 or TRBV12-4 and TRBJ1-1, with D unclear. This CDR3 spans 15 amino acids. Trimming removed 2 bases at V and 0 bases at J, with 10 bases between.

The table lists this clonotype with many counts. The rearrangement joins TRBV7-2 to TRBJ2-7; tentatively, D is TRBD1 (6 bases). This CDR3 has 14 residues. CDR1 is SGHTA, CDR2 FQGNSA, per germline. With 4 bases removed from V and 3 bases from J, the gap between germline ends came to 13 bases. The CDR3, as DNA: TGTGCCAGCAGCTCAACGGGACACCACTACGAGCAGTACTTC. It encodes CASSSTGHHYEQYF.

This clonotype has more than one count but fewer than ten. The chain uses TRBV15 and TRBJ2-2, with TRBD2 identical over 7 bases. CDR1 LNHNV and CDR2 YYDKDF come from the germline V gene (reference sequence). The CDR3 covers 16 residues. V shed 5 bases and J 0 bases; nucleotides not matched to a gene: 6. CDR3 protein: CATSDHGGSNTGELFF. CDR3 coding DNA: TGTGCCACCAGCGACCACGGGGGGTCGAACACCGGGGAGCTGTTTTTT.

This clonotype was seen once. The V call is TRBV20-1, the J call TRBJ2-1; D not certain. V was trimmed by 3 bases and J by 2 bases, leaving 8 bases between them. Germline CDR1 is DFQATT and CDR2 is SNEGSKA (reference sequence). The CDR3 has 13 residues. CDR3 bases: TGCAGTGCTAGGGGTCTCACCTACAATGAGCAGTTCTTC. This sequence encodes CSARGLTYNEQFF.